A single sample gave rise to the 29 T cell receptor beta chains below, sequenced in a study of siplizumab effects on memory and regulatory T cells. Measured with immunoSEQ multiplex PCR; TCRdb has only the in-frame clones, and not every one. The sample lists about 100,000 clones, 94% occurring once. The sample comprised Tregs sorted from blood. These TCRs come from a human donor in good health.

The chain employs TRBV11-2 and TRBJ1-2; D unresolved. Trimming left V 4 bases short and J 4 bases short, with 25 bases between. The CDR3 consists of 18 residues. Looked up from germline, CDR1 is SGHAT and CDR2 is FQNNGV. The CDR3: CASSSKVWGRDPPYGYTF. The CDR3 region has the DNA TGTGCCAGCAGCTCGAAAGTCTGGGGTCGGGATCCGCCCTATGGCTACACCTTC.

This chain links TRBV6-1 with TRBJ2-7; TRBD1 matches at 7 bases. The V gene end was trimmed by 8 bases and the J gene end by 0 bases; junction bases not matched to a gene: 10. The CDR3 is made up of 15 amino acids. Looked up from germline, CDR1 is MNHNS and CDR2 is SASEGT. CDR3 bases: TGTGCCAGCGGGGCCGGGACAGCGTACTCCTACGAGCAGTACTTC. This gives the protein CASGAGTAYSYEQYF.

The rearrangement joins TRBV5-4 to TRBJ2-6; D might be TRBD2 (5 bases). The length of the CDR3 is 15 residues. V gave up 0 bases and J gave up 2 bases, with 6 bases separating them. Germline assignment: CDR1 SGHNT and CDR2 YYREEE (reference sequence). The CDR3 loop is CASSLGGTGANVLTF. CDR3 bases: TGTGCCAGCAGCTTGGGAGGGACTGGGGCCAACGTCCTGACTTTC.

In DNA form, the CDR3 reads TGTGCCAGTAGTATTCGGAACACCGGCGACTTCAGGAATGGAAACACCATATATTTT. Amino acids: CASSIRNTGDFRNGNTIYF. The chain combines TRBV19 with TRBJ1-3, with D unresolved. V lost 3 bases and J lost 3, with 24 bases in between. The CDR3 contains 19 residues. CDR1 and CDR2 (germline): LNHDA, SQIVND (reference sequence).

This clone was recorded a few times. The rearrangement links TRBV6-5 to TRBJ1-2; D remains unclear. V lost 0 bases to trimming and J lost 5 bases, with 7 bases between them. There are 13 residues in the CDR3. From germline, CDR1 is MNHEY and CDR2 SVGAGI. CDR3 nucleotides: TGTGCCAGCAGTTACTCCTTGGGGTATGGCTACACCTTC. Translating it yields CASSYSLGYGYTF.

This chain connects TRBV30 to TRBJ2-6; 9 bases are a match to TRBD1. Looked up from germline, CDR1 is GTSNPN and CDR2 is SVGIG (reference sequence). This CDR3 is built from 19 residues. V shed 2 bases, J shed 2 bases, and the junction held 13 bases outside the gene matches. The CDR3 DNA is TGTGCCTGGAGTACCCGGACAGGGGCCAACATCGCTGGGGCCAACGTCCTGACTTTC. It encodes CAWSTRTGANIAGANVLTF.

The chain links TRBV12-5 to TRBJ2-1; 7 bases are shared with TRBD2. V was clipped by 1 base and J by 0 bases; unmatched bases: 6. Per the germline V gene, CDR1 is LGHNT and CDR2 is FRNRAP. CDR3 size: 17 residues. CDR3: CASGLGTGRASYNEQFF. In DNA, the CDR3 is TGTGCTAGTGGTTTGGGGACTGGGAGGGCCTCCTACAATGAGCAGTTCTTC.

The genes are TRBV18 and TRBJ2-4, with 7 bases aligning to TRBD1. V lost 2 bases, J lost 3 bases, and 4 bases stayed unmatched. Germline CDR1 reads KGHSH; CDR2 reads LQKENI. The CDR3 loop spans 15 amino acids. CDR3 in DNA: TGTGCCAGCTCACCAACAGGGGTCGGCAAAAACATTCAGTACTTC. Translation gives CASSPTGVGKNIQYF.

CDR3 DNA sequence: TGCAGCGCTTCCACAGGAGAAGCTTTCTTT. This gives the protein CSASTGEAFF. The chain combines TRBV29-1 with TRBJ1-1; the D gene is possibly TRBD1 (5 bases). The CDR3 sequence is 10 residues long. Germline V CDR1 and CDR2: SQVTM, ANQGSEA. Trimming left V 7 bases short and J 8 bases short, with 11 bases between.

The chain has TRBV19 and TRBJ2-7; D uncertain. The CDR3 is 11 residues long. Germline values: CDR1 LNHDA, CDR2 SQIVND (reference sequence). The V end was cut by 5 bases, the J end by 8 bases, with 10 bases between. The CDR3 protein is CASSDETKQYF. The CDR3 DNA is TGTGCCAGTAGTGATGAGACAAAGCAGTACTTC.

This chain links TRBV5-1 with TRBJ2-3; 8 bases line up with TRBD2. The CDR3 totals 17 residues. V shed 7 bases, J shed 0 bases, and the junction held 13 bases outside the gene matches. The germline CDR1 and CDR2 sequences are SGHRS and YFSETQ. The DNA for the CDR3 is TGCGCCAGCGGCTCAGTTGGCAAGCGGGAGAGCACAGATACGCAGTATTTT. Translation: CASGSVGKRESTDTQYF. Combining the CDR3 with reference TRBV5-1 and TRBJ2-3 gives the whole variable domain KAGVTQTPRYLIKTRGQQVTLSCSPISGHRSVSWYQQTPGQGLQFLFEYFSETQRNKGNFPGRFSGRQFSNSRSEMNVSTLELGDSALYLCASGSVGKRESTDTQYFGPGTRLTVL.

This chain links TRBV5-6 with TRBJ1-5, with no clear D. Germline lookup yields CDR1 SGHDT and CDR2 YYEEEE. V was cut by 4 bases and J by 6 bases, with 17 bases left in between. CDR3 length: 15 residues. The CDR3 protein is CASSRGALGSQPQHF. In DNA form, the CDR3 reads TGTGCCAGCAGCCGGGGTGCGCTAGGGAGTCAGCCCCAGCATTTT.

The chain combines TRBV5-4 with TRBJ2-5; D unclear. From germline, CDR1 is SGHNT and CDR2 YYREEE (reference sequence). Between the trimmed V and J ends, which lost 0 bases and 1 base, there was a span of 7 bases. The CDR3 has 14 residues. The CDR3 coding sequence is TGTGCCAGCAGCTTGGGGGTTTCCCAAGAGACCCAGTACTTC. Its protein is CASSLGVSQETQYF.

With respect to this clone: One end of the junction varies from germline; a read error may be responsible. The chain links TRBV6-1 to TRBJ2-2; 8 nucleotides align to TRBD1. CDR1 and CDR2 from the germline V gene are MNHNS and SASEGT. The CDR3 runs to 15 residues. For the CDR3, the DNA is TGTGCCAGCAGGGGACAGGTTTTGAACAGCGGGGAGCTGTTTTTT. This translates into CASRGQVLNSGELFF.

This sequence joins TRBV28 and TRBJ1-5; 7 bases fit TRBD1. After removal of 6 bases from V and 2 bases from J, the junction contained 13 bases not matched to a gene. Germline V gives CDR1 MDHEN, CDR2 SYDVKM. The CDR3 has 17 residues. The CDR3 bases are TGTGCCAGCAGACCACCGCTAGGGGGCGCGGGCAATCAGCCCCAGCATTTT. Encoded protein: CASRPPLGGAGNQPQHF.

The chain has TRBV14 and TRBJ1-1; TRBD1 is a possible D gene (6 bases). The CDR3 is 16 residues long. V was shortened by 4 bases and J by 1 base, with 16 bases between the two germline ends. Per germline, CDR1 SGHDN and CDR2 FVKESK. CDR3 sequence (DNA): TGTGCCAGCAGCCGTATTTTACCACAGGGGAACACTGAAGCTTTCTTT. Its translation is CASSRILPQGNTEAFF.

The rearrangement joins TRBV30 to TRBJ1-2; possibly TRBD1 for D (5 bases). Germline V gives CDR1 GTSNPN, CDR2 SVGIG (reference sequence). V was clipped by 2 bases and J by 4 bases, with 17 bases between them. This CDR3 has 15 amino acids. The CDR3 sequence is CAWSSPGTQLYGYTF. Written as DNA, the CDR3 is TGTGCCTGGAGTTCCCCAGGGACTCAACTCTATGGCTACACCTTC. The variable domain in full, completed from reference TRBV30 and TRBJ1-2, reads SQTIHQWPATLVQPVGSPLSLECTVEGTSNPNLYWYRQAAGRGLQLLFYSVGIGQISSEVPQNLSASRPQDRQFILSSKKLLLSDSGFYLCAWSSPGTQLYGYTFGSGTRLTVV.

The chain uses TRBV6-1 and TRBJ2-7; maybe TRBD1 (5 bases). The V and J ends lost 2 bases and 3 bases respectively, with 5 bases between them. Per germline, CDR1 MNHNS and CDR2 SASEGT. The CDR3 loop spans 12 amino acids. The DNA of the CDR3 is TGTGCCAGCAGTGAACAGGGCTACGAGCAGTACTTC. Protein sequence: CASSEQGYEQYF.

The chain employs TRBV28 and TRBJ1-5, with unresolved D. Germline V gives CDR1 MDHEN, CDR2 SYDVKM. CDR3 size: 13 residues. Trimming removed 2 bases from V and 4 bases from J, with 6 bases in between. The CDR3 DNA sequence: TGTGCCAGCAGTTTAGGTTTTAATCAGCCCCAGCATTTT. This encodes CASSLGFNQPQHF.

The CDR3 DNA reads TGTGCCATCAGTGAGTCCGGGACAGGGATAAGTTACAATGAGCAGTTCTTC. Translation: CAISESGTGISYNEQFF. This chain links TRBV10-3 with TRBJ2-1; 9 bases agree with TRBD1. V lost 0 bases to trimming and J lost 4 bases; unmatched junction nucleotides: 7. Germline-derived CDR1 and CDR2 are ENHRY and SYGVKD. This CDR3 contains 17 residues.

The chain couples TRBV10-1 to TRBJ2-1, with D maybe TRBD1 (7 bases). V lost 0 bases and J lost 7, with 10 bases in between. CDR1 is WNHNN, CDR2 SYGVQD, per germline (reference sequence). This CDR3 is 14 amino acids long. The CDR3 is CASSESRGVNEQFF. DNA for the CDR3: TGCGCCAGCAGTGAGTCCAGGGGGGTGAATGAGCAGTTCTTC.

This clone was seen only once. This chain links TRBV19 with TRBJ2-3, with D possibly being TRBD1 or TRBD2 (5 bases each). Germline V gives CDR1 LNHDA, CDR2 SQIVND (reference sequence). With 6 bases removed from V and 2 bases from J, the gap between germline ends came to 12 bases. The CDR3 is made up of 14 amino acids. The CDR3, as DNA: TGTGCCAGTAGCCCCGGGGCACCCACAGATACGCAGTATTTT. It codes for CASSPGAPTDTQYF.

This clone was observed once. V usage is TRBV5-1 and J usage is TRBJ2-3; 9 nucleotides line up with TRBD2. From germline, CDR1 is SGHRS and CDR2 YFSETQ. The CDR3 totals 16 residues. The V segment lost 4 bases and the J segment 4 bases; nucleotides outside the gene matches: 10. For the CDR3, the DNA is TGCGCCAGCAGCGGGATAGCGGGAGCGGGAGCAGATACGCAGTATTTT. As protein: CASSGIAGAGADTQYF.

The V and J genes are TRBV5-1 and TRBJ2-7; 7 positions match TRBD1. The germline V gene has CDR1 SGHRS and CDR2 YFSETQ. V lost 0 bases, J lost 3 bases, and 9 bases stayed unmatched. The CDR3 has 16 residues. This chain's CDR3 is CASSLDPGQPGYEQYF. CDR3 nucleotides: TGCGCCAGCAGCTTGGACCCGGGACAGCCGGGCTACGAGCAGTACTTC. The full variable domain, with the rest looked up from reference TRBV5-1 and TRBJ2-7, is KAGVTQTPRYLIKTRGQQVTLSCSPISGHRSVSWYQQTPGQGLQFLFEYFSETQRNKGNFPGRFSGRQFSNSRSEMNVSTLELGDSALYLCASSLDPGQPGYEQYFGPGTRLTVT.

This chain joins TRBV5-1 and TRBJ2-1; 8 positions match TRBD2. The CDR3 spans 16 residues. Germline V lookup: CDR1 SGHRS, CDR2 YFSETQ. The ends lost 5 bases at V and 3 bases at J; junction bases unmatched: 10. The CDR3 region has the DNA TGCGCCAGCAGGCAACAAGCGGGAGTGAGCTACAATGAGCAGTTCTTC. Translated: CASRQQAGVSYNEQFF.

The chain couples TRBV18 to TRBJ1-5; TRBD1 is a possible D gene (6 bases). The V end was cut by 5 bases, the J end by 6 bases, with 14 bases between. The germline V gene has CDR1 KGHSH and CDR2 LQKENI. The CDR3 is made up of 14 amino acids. The CDR3 region is CASSGGGFGQPQHF. The CDR3, as DNA: TGTGCCAGCTCAGGGGGGGGCTTCGGTCAGCCCCAGCATTTT.

This clone was observed a few times. The rearrangement uses TRBV5-1 and TRBJ2-7; 7 bases are shared with TRBD2. This CDR3 comprises 15 residues. V trimming: 4 bases; J trimming: 1 base; junction bases outside the gene matches: 8. Germline lookup yields CDR1 SGHRS and CDR2 YFSETQ. CDR3: CASSLSLGGSYEQYF. The CDR3 coding sequence is TGCGCCAGCAGCCTATCGCTCGGGGGGTCCTACGAGCAGTACTTC.

This clone appeared a single time. V usage is TRBV11-1 and J usage is TRBJ2-5; no definite D call. V dropped 5 bases and J dropped 3 bases, with 22 bases sitting between them. The germline gives CDR1 SGHAT, CDR2 FQDESV (reference sequence). The CDR3 is 17 residues long. Written as DNA, the CDR3 is TGTGCCAGCAGCCCCAAGGTGACCTGGATGACCGAAGAGACCCAGTACTTC. This codes for CASSPKVTWMTEETQYF. Filled out from reference TRBV11-1 and TRBJ2-5, the complete variable domain reads EAEVAQSPRYKITEKSQAVAFWCDPISGHATLYWYRQILGQGPELLVQFQDESVVDDSQLPKDRFSAERLKGVDSTLKIQPAELGDSAMYLCASSPKVTWMTEETQYFGPGTRLLVL.

The chain employs TRBV6-1 and TRBJ2-1; TRBD1 might be the D (5 bases). The CDR3 is 11 residues long. The V and J ends lost 7 bases and 10 bases respectively, with 11 bases between them. Germline loops: CDR1 MNHNS, CDR2 SASEGT. The CDR3 nucleotides are TGTGCCAGCAACAAAGGACACGAGCAGTTCTTC. The encoded protein is CASNKGHEQFF.